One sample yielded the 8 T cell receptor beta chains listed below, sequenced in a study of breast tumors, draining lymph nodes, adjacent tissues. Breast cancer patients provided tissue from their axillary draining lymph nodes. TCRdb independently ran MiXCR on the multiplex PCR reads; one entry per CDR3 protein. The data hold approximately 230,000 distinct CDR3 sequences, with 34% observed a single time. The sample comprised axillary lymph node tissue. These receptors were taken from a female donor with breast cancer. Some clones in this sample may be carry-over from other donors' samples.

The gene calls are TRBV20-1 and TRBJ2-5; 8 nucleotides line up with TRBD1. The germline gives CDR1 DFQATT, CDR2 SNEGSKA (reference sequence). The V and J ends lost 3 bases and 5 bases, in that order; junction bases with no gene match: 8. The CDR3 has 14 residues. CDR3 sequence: CSARAGGARETQYF. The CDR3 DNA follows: TGCAGTGCTAGGGCAGGGGGCGCGAGGGAGACCCAGTACTTC.

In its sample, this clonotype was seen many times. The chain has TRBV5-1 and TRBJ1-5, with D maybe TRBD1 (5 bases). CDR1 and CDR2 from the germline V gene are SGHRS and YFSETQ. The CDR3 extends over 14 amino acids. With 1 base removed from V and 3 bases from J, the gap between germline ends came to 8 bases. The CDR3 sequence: CASSLSGPNQPQHF. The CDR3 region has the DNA TGCGCCAGCAGCTTGTCAGGGCCCAATCAGCCCCAGCATTTT.

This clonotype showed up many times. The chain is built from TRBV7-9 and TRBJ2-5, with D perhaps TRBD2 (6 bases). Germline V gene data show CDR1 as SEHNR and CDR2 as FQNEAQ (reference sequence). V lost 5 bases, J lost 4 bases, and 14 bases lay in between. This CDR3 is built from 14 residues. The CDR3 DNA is TGTGCCAGCAGCCCCACGCGGGGACCAGAGACCCAGTACTTC. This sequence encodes CASSPTRGPETQYF.

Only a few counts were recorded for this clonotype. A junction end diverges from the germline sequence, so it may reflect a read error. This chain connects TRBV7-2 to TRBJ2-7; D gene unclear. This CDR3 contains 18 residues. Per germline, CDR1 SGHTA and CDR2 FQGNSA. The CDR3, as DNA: TGTGCCAGCAGCTTAGTAATTCCTCGGGCCTTTCCGGTCTACGGGCAGTACTTC. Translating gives CASSLVIPRAFPVYGQYF.

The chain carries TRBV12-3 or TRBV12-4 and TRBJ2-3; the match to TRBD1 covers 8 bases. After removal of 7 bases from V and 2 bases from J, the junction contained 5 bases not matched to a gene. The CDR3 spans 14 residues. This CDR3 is CASNRDRHTDTQYF. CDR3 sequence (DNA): TGTGCCAGCAACCGGGACAGGCACACAGATACGCAGTATTTT.

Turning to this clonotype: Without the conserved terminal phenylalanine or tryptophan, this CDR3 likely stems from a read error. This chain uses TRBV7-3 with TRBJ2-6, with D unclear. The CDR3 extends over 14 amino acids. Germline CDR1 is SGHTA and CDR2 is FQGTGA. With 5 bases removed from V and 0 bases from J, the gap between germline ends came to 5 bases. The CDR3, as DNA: TGTGCCAGCAGCCCGAGCTCTGGGGCCAACGTCCTGACTCTC. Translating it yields CASSPSSGANVLTL.

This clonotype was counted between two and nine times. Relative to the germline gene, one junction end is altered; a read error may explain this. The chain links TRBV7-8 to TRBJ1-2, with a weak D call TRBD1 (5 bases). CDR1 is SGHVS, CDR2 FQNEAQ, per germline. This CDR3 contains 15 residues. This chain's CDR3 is CASSAGTAANYGYPF. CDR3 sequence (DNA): TGTGCCAGCAGCGCAGGGACCGCAGCTAACTATGGCTACCCCTTC.

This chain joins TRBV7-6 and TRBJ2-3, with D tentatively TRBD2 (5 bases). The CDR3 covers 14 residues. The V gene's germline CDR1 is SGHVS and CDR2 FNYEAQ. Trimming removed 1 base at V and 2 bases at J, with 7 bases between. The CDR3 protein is CASSLGTVTDTQYF. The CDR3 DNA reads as TGTGCCAGCAGCTTAGGGACTGTCACAGATACGCAGTATTTT. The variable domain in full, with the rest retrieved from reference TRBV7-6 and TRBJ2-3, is GAGVSQSPRYKVTKRGQDVALRCDPISGHVSLYWYRQALGQGPEFLTYFNYEAQQDKSGLPNDRFSAERPEGSISTLTIQRTEQRDSAMYRCASSLGTVTDTQYFGPGTRLTVL.